The rows below give T cell receptor beta chains drawn from one sample of a study of shared clonotypes between healthy human individuals. Profiling relied on immunoSEQ multiplex PCR, and the TCRdb table lists in-frame clones only, not all of them. This repertoire shows a few million clones, roughly 92% found once; its top ten account for around 0.35%. Sequencing was carried out using naive CD4+ T cells from PBMCs. The receptors stem from a young man in good health. Some clones in this sample may be carry-over from other donors' samples. The CDR3 runs from the conserved cysteine through the conserved F or W. D genes are given only for firm matches. Clone size appears in some rows only: once, few, many, or a class for an expanded clone.

NA	TRBV5-4	TRBJ2-5	NA	CASSSKSSYQETQYF	TGTGCCAGCAGTTCGAAATCGTCGTACCAAGAGACCCAGTACTTC
NA	TRBV7-9	TRBJ1-4	NA	CASSGGSRSNEKLFF	TGTGCCAGCAGCGGGGGGAGCCGATCTAATGAAAAACTGTTTTTT
NA	TRBV30	TRBJ2-2	TRBD2	CAWKLAGITGELFF	TGTGCCTGGAAGCTAGCGGGAATCACCGGGGAGCTGTTTTTT
once	TRBV19	TRBJ1-2	TRBD1	CASSIGTDYGYTF	TGTGCCAGTAGTATCGGGACAGATTATGGCTACACCTTC
NA	TRBV28	TRBJ2-5	NA	CASSTPQALNTQYF	TGTGCCAGCAGTACCCCGCAGGCCCTGAATACCCAGTACTTC
NA	TRBV27	TRBJ2-1	TRBD2	CASSRSTGLAVHEQFF	TGTGCCAGCAGTCGCTCCACGGGACTAGCAGTCCATGAGCAGTTCTTC
NA	TRBV7-2	TRBJ1-4	NA	CASSQRPEGNEKLFF	TGTGCCAGCAGCCAAAGGCCGGAAGGGAATGAAAAACTGTTTTTT
NA	TRBV6-1	TRBJ1-5	NA	CASSEALIVLKFLRPQHF	TGTGCCAGCAGTGAAGCGCTAATTGTTCTTAAGTTCCTGAGGCCCCAGCATTTT
NA	TRBV14	TRBJ2-7	TRBD2	CASSRGSGSVSYEQYF	TGTGCCAGCAGCCGGGGTAGCGGGAGTGTGTCCTACGAGCAGTACTTC
NA	TRBV5-6	TRBJ2-1	TRBD2	CASSRRAGGPYNEQFF	TGTGCCAGCAGCCGGAGGGCGGGAGGGCCCTACAATGAGCAGTTCTTC
NA	TRBV5-1	TRBJ2-5	NA	CASSGSMATQYF	TGCGCCAGCAGCGGATCCATGGCGACCCAGTACTTC
NA	TRBV6-6	TRBJ1-2	NA	CASSAGLLYYGYTF	TGTGCCAGCAGCGCGGGCCTTTTGTACTATGGCTACACCTTC
NA	TRBV7-6	TRBJ2-7	TRBD1	CASSLDRGGSYEQYF	TGTGCCAGCAGCTTAGACAGGGGCGGTTCCTACGAGCAGTACTTC
NA	TRBV19	TRBJ2-2	NA	CASGRGNTGELFF	TGTGCCAGTGGGCGGGGGAACACCGGGGAGCTGTTTTTT
NA	TRBV28	TRBJ2-5	NA	CASTLGGGRETQYF	TGTGCCAGCACCTTAGGAGGGGGCAGAGAGACCCAGTACTTC
few	TRBV4-1	TRBJ2-7	TRBD1	CASSQDRNRGQYEQYF	TGCGCCAGCAGCCAAGATCGGAACAGGGGGCAATACGAGCAGTACTTC
NA	TRBV5-4	TRBJ1-2	TRBD1	CASSPSTGGIYGYTF	TGTGCCAGCAGCCCCTCGACAGGGGGAATCTATGGCTACACCTTC
NA	TRBV6-6	TRBJ2-1	NA	CASSGQVSSYNEQFF	TGTGCCAGCAGTGGGCAAGTGAGCTCCTACAATGAGCAGTTCTTC
NA	TRBV28	TRBJ2-2	TRBD1	CASSWYRGPGGELFF	TGTGCCAGCAGTTGGTACAGGGGGCCGGGCGGGGAGCTGTTTTTT
NA	TRBV27	TRBJ1-1	NA	CASSSDGLLNTEAFF	TGTGCCAGCAGTTCGGACGGCCTATTGAACACTGAAGCTTTCTTT
NA	TRBV7-9	TRBJ2-1	TRBD2	CASSLRLTSGNNEQFF	TGTGCCAGCAGCCTCCGCTTGACTAGCGGTAACAATGAGCAGTTCTTC
NA	TRBV7-9	TRBJ2-7	TRBD2	CASSLGLGLAGGSYEQYF	TGTGCCAGCAGCTTAGGGCTGGGGCTAGCGGGAGGCTCCTACGAGCAGTACTTC
NA	TRBV10-3	TRBJ2-1	NA	CAISEATSNDEQFF	TGTGCCATCAGTGAGGCGACTAGTAACGATGAGCAGTTCTTC
NA	TRBV11-2	TRBJ2-5	NA	CASSPSQRGKTQYF	TGTGCCAGCAGTCCAAGCCAAAGGGGGAAGACCCAGTACTTC
NA	TRBV28	TRBJ2-7	NA	CASSLFKESYEQYF	TGTGCCAGCAGTTTATTTAAGGAATCCTACGAGCAGTACTTC
NA	TRBV19	TRBJ1-5	NA	CASNWGQLNQPQHF	TGTGCCAGTAATTGGGGACAATTAAATCAGCCCCAGCATTTT
NA	TRBV4-1	TRBJ2-1	TRBD2	CASSQDDRAGVSYNEQFF	TGCGCCAGCAGCCAAGATGATCGAGCGGGAGTATCCTACAATGAGCAGTTCTTC
few	TRBV2	TRBJ1-1	TRBD1	CASSPNRGLSTEAFF	TGTGCCAGCAGTCCTAACAGGGGGCTGAGCACTGAAGCTTTCTTT
NA	TRBV7-2	TRBJ2-7	NA	CASYPGGGEQYF	TGTGCCAGCTACCCAGGTGGGGGCGAGCAGTACTTC
NA	TRBV5-8	TRBJ2-7	TRBD2	CASSGGGNPSGRGGVQYF	TGTGCCAGCAGCGGCGGAGGTAACCCTAGCGGCCGTGGGGGGGTGCAGTACTTC
NA	TRBV2	TRBJ2-7	TRBD1	CASSTFGQGYEQYF	TGTGCCAGCAGTACCTTTGGACAGGGCTACGAGCAGTACTTC
NA	TRBV6-1	TRBJ2-3	TRBD2	CAAREGLAKGDTQYF	TGTGCCGCTCGGGAAGGACTAGCCAAAGGTGATACGCAGTATTTT
NA	TRBV15	TRBJ2-2	NA	CATSRDLDLNTGELFF	TGTGCCACCAGCAGAGATCTCGATCTTAACACCGGGGAGCTGTTTTTT
NA	TRBV21-1	TRBJ2-7	NA	CASSKDFRGLDEQYF	TGTGCCAGCAGCAAAGATTTCAGGGGGCTGGACGAGCAGTACTTC
NA	TRBV19	TRBJ2-5	NA	CASSLGGGQETQYF	TGTGCCAGTAGTCTGGGAGGAGGGCAAGAGACCCAGTACTTC
NA	TRBV9	TRBJ1-5	TRBD1	CASSVAPTGDQPQHF	TGTGCCAGCAGCGTAGCCCCCACAGGGGATCAGCCCCAGCATTTT
NA	TRBV11-1	TRBJ1-1	NA	CASSLLGNTEAFF	TGTGCCAGCAGCTTATTGGGGAACACTGAAGCTTTCTTT
NA	TRBV7-2	TRBJ1-5	NA	CASSLRGGNQPQHF	TGTGCCAGCAGCTTACGTGGCGGCAATCAGCCCCAGCATTTT
once	TRBV2	TRBJ1-2	NA	CASTPQGVASYGYTF	TGTGCCAGCACTCCACAGGGAGTAGCCTCCTATGGCTACACCTTC
NA	TRBV7-6	TRBJ1-3	NA	CASSLQGNSGNTIYF	TGTGCCAGCAGCTTACAGGGGAACTCTGGAAACACCATATATTTT
NA	TRBV6-1	TRBJ2-7	TRBD1	CASYRRDRPYEQYF	TGTGCCAGCTACCGTCGGGACAGACCCTACGAGCAGTACTTC
NA	TRBV5-6	TRBJ1-3	TRBD1	CASSTGEGGNTIYF	TGTGCCAGCAGTACAGGGGAGGGTGGAAACACCATATATTTT
NA	TRBV2	TRBJ2-7	NA	CASSPGTHRDEQYF	TGTGCCAGCAGTCCCGGGACCCACCGGGACGAGCAGTACTTC
NA	TRBV7-2	TRBJ1-1	TRBD1	CASSLDRGGGEAFF	TGTGCCAGCAGCTTAGACAGGGGCGGGGGTGAAGCTTTCTTT
NA	TRBV9	TRBJ2-7	NA	CASSLRDKYYEQYF	TGTGCCAGCAGCCTCCGGGACAAGTACTACGAGCAGTACTTC
NA	TRBV5-8	TRBJ2-5	NA	CASSFGPGGREETQYF	NA
NA	TRBV25-1	TRBJ2-7	NA	CASSDAGMNEQYF	TGTGCCAGCAGTGACGCGGGAATGAACGAGCAGTACTTC